Sequencing of this T cell receptor beta chain was carried out in a study of glioma-infiltrating T cells after dendritic cell vaccination. Study-level background: Samples are from glioblastoma patients in Phase I and II dendritic cell vaccine trials. Autologous tumor lysate was loaded overnight onto monocyte-derived dendritic cells grown 7 to 8 days with IL-4 and GM-CSF. Study-wide points: No direct clonality-survival link was found; a diverse polyclonal response may matter.

This clone was found a few times. Its antigen is currently unknown. The CDR3 spans 15 residues. From germline, CDR1 is LGHNA and CDR2 YSLEER. With 1 base removed from V and 7 bases from J, the gap between germline ends came to 14 bases. Time point of the sample: after dendritic cell vaccination, including at tumor progression/relapse. Primers: 60 V beta forward and 13 J beta reverse. Some clones are missing from TCRdb's copy, which holds only in-frame ones; the method was immunoSEQ multiplex PCR. Of 70,000 to 95,000 clones detected, around 86% appear once; the ten largest clones hold around 2.1%. V is TRBV4-3 and J is TRBJ2-1; D gene unclear. The sample here was blood, taken after dendritic cell vaccination. This TCR was recovered from a human donor with glioblastoma. The CDR3 sequence is CASSQGRFEANEQFF. The CDR3 DNA follows: TGCGCCAGCAGCCAAGGGCGGTTCGAAGCGAATGAGCAGTTCTTC.